This TCR beta chain was found in a study of shared clonotypes between healthy human individuals. Study-wide results and limits: Donor clonotype sharing was expected to depend on sequencing depth.

Comments on this clone: Antigen: not known.

In the source study's methods: Filtering of immunoSEQ junctional sequences could not match full-length read filtering. The data were produced by immunoSEQ multiplex PCR, yet TCRdb's version contains in-frame clones alone and is incomplete. That table supplies the V and J calls and clone size; D and trimming were determined from the DNA. The table lists a few million clones, 85% to 95% of them singletons. The specimen sequenced was naive CD4+ T cells from PBMCs. Subset in this sample: CD45RA+ positively selected. The TCR sequence derives from a man aged 18 to 29 in good health. Some clones in this sample may be carry-over from other donors' samples.

The CDR3, as DNA: TGTGCCATCAGTGCAATCAGGTCGGGAGGGGGACCCGGGGAGCTGTTTTTT. Translated, it gives CAISAIRSGGGPGELFF. The chain couples TRBV10-3 to TRBJ2-2; TRBD2 aligns across 8 bases. J was trimmed by 6 bases and V by 4 bases; bases with no gene match: 13. CDR3 length equals 17 residues. The germline gives CDR1 ENHRY, CDR2 SYGVKD.